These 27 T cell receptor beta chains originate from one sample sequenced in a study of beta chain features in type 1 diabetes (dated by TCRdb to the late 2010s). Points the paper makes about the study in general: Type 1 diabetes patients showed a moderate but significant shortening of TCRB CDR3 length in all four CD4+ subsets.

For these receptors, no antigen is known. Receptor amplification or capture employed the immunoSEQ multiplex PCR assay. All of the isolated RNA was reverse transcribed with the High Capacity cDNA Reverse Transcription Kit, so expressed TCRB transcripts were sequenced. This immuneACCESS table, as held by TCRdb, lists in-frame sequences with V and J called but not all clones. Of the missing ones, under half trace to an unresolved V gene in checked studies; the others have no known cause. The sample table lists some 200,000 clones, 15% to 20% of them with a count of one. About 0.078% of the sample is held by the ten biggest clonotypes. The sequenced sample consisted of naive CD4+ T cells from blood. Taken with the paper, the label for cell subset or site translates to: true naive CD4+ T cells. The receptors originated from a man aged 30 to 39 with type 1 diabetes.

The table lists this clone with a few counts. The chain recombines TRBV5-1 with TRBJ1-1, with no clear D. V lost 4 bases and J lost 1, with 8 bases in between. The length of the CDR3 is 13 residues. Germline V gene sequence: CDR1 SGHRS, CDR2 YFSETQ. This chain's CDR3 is CASSVAENTEAFF. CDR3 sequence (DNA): TGCGCCAGCAGCGTGGCAGAGAACACTGAAGCTTTCTTT.

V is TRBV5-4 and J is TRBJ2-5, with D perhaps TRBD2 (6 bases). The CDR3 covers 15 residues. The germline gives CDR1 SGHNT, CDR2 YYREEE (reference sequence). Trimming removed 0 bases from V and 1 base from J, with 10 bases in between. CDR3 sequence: CASSLAGDLQETQYF. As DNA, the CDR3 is TGTGCCAGCAGCTTGGCGGGGGACCTCCAAGAGACCCAGTACTTC.

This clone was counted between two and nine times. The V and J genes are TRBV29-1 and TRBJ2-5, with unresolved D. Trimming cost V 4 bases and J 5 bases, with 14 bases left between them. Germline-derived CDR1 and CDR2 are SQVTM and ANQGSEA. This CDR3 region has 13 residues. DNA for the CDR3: TGCAGCGTTGGCGTGACGGCGGCGGAGACCCAGTACTTC. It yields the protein CSVGVTAAETQYF.

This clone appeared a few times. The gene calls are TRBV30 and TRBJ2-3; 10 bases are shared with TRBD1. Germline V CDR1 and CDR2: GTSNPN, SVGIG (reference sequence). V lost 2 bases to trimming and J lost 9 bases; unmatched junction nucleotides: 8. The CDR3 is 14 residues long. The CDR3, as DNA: TGTGCCTGGAGTAACCGGGACAGGGGCCCCACGCAGTATTTT. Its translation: CAWSNRDRGPTQYF.

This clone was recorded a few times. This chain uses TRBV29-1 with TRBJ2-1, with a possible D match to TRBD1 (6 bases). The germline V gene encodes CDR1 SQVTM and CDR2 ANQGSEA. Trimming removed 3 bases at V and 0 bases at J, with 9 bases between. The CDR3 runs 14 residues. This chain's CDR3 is CSVERGTSYNEQFF. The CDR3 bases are TGCAGCGTTGAGAGGGGGACCTCCTACAATGAGCAGTTCTTC.

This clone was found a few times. Here the CDR3 DNA reads TGTGCCAGCAGCTCAAACAGGGGCTCCTACGAGCAGTACTTC. This gives the protein CASSSNRGSYEQYF. The chain couples TRBV7-9 to TRBJ2-7; 7 bases line up with TRBD1. Germline values: CDR1 SEHNR, CDR2 FQNEAQ (reference sequence). The V and J ends lost 4 bases and 0 bases, in that order; junction bases with no gene match: 3. The CDR3 runs 14 residues. Full variable domain (rest looked up from reference TRBV7-9 and TRBJ2-7): DTGVSQNPRHKITKRGQNVTFRCDPISEHNRLYWYRQTLGQGPEFLTYFQNEAQLEKSRLLSDRFSAERPKGSFSTLEIQRTEQGDSAMYLCASSSNRGSYEQYFGPGTRLTVT.

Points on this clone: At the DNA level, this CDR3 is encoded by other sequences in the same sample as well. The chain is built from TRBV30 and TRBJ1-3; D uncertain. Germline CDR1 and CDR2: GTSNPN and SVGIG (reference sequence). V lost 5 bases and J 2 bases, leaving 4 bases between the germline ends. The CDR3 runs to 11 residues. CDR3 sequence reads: CAWSAGNTIYF. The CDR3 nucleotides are TGTGCCTGGTCGGCTGGAAACACCATATATTTT.

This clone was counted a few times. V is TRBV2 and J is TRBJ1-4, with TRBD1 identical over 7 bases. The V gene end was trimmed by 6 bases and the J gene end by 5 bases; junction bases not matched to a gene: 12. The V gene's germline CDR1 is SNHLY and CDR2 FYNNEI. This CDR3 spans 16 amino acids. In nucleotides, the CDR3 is TGTGCCAGCAGATACGGACAGGCTCTTTTGAATGAAAAACTGTTTTTT. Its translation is CASRYGQALLNEKLFF.

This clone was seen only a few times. CDR3 sequence (DNA): TGCAGCGTCCGGACTAGCGGAGGGGGGACCCAGTACTTC. It specifies CSVRTSGGGTQYF. The V gene is TRBV29-1, the J gene TRBJ2-5, with 10 bases that match TRBD2. V was clipped by 6 bases and J by 7 bases; unmatched bases: 8. Germline V gene lookup returns CDR1 SQVTM and CDR2 ANQGSEA. This CDR3 contains 13 residues.

The CDR3 region is CASSLRLVAPEGLYF. The CDR3 DNA follows: TGTGCCAGCAGCTTACGGTTGGTGGCTCCCGAGGGGCTGTACTTC. This chain joins TRBV7-8 and TRBJ2-7; D might be TRBD1 or TRBD2, each matching 5 bases. V lost 2 bases and J lost 12, with 23 bases in between. The CDR3 extends over 15 amino acids. Germline CDR1 reads SGHVS; CDR2 reads FQNEAQ. The whole variable domain, remainder taken from reference TRBV7-8 and TRBJ2-7, is GAGVSQSPRYKVAKRGQDVALRCDPISGHVSLFWYQQALGQGPEFLTYFQNEAQLDKSGLPSDRFFAERPEGSVSTLKIQRTQQEDSAVYLCASSLRLVAPEGLYFGPGTRLTVT.

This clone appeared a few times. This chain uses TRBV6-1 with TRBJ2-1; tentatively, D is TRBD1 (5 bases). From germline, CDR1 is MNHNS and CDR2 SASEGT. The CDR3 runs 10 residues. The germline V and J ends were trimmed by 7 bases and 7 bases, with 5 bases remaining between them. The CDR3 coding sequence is TGTGCCAGCACAGGGAATGAGCAGTTCTTC. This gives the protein CASTGNEQFF.

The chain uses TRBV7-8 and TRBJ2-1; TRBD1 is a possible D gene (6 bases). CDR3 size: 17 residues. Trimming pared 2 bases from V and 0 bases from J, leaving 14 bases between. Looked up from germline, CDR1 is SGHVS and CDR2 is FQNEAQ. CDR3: CASSLQGLSSSYNEQFF. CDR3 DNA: TGTGCCAGCAGCTTACAGGGGCTCAGTAGCTCCTACAATGAGCAGTTCTTC. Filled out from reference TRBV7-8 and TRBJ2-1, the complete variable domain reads GAGVSQSPRYKVAKRGQDVALRCDPISGHVSLFWYQQALGQGPEFLTYFQNEAQLDKSGLPSDRFFAERPEGSVSTLKIQRTQQEDSAVYLCASSLQGLSSSYNEQFFGPGTRLTVL.

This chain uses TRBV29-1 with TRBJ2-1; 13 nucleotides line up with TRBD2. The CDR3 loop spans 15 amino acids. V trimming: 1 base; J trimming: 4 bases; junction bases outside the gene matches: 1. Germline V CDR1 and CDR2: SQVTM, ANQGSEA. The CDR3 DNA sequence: TGCAGCGTTGAAGGGACTAGCGGGAGTTACAATGAGCAGTTCTTC. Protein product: CSVEGTSGSYNEQFF.

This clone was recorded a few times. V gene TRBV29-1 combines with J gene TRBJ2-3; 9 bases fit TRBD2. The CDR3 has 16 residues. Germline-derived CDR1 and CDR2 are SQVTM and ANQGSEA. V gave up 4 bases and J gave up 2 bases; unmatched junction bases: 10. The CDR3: CSVGLRGRALTDTQYF. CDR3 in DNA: TGCAGCGTTGGTCTTCGCGGGAGGGCCCTCACAGATACGCAGTATTTT.

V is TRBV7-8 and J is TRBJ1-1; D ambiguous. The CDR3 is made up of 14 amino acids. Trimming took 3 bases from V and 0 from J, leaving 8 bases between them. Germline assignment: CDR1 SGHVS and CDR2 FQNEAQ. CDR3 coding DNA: TGTGCCAGCAGCTTGAGACGCCTGAACACTGAAGCTTTCTTT. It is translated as CASSLRRLNTEAFF.

The CDR3, as DNA: TGTGCCAGCAGCTTAGCCGCGGGGTCTGGCTACACCTTC. Protein sequence: CASSLAAGSGYTF. The chain links TRBV7-2 to TRBJ1-2; the D is unclear. CDR3 length: 13 residues. The V gene lost 0 bases and the J gene lost 7 bases, with 9 bases spanning the gap. CDR1 and CDR2 (germline): SGHTA, FQGNSA.

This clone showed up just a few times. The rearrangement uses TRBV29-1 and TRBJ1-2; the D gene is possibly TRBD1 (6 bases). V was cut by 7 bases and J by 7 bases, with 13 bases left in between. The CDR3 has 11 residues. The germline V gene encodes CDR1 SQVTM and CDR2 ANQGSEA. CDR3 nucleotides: TGCAGCGCCCAGGGGTTAGGTGGCTACACCTTC. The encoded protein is CSAQGLGGYTF.

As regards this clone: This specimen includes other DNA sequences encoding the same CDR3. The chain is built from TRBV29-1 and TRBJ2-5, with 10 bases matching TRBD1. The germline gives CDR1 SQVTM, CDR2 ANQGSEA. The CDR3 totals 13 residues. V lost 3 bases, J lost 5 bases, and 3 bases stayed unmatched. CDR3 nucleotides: TGCAGCGTTGAGGACAGGGGGTTGGAGACCCAGTACTTC. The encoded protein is CSVEDRGLETQYF.

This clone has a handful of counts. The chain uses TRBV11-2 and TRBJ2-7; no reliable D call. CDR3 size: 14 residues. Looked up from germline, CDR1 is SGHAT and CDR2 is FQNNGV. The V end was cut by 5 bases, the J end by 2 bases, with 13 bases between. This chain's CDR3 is CASSRSGTAYEQYF. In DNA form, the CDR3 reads TGTGCCAGCAGCCGTAGTGGTACTGCCTACGAGCAGTACTTC.

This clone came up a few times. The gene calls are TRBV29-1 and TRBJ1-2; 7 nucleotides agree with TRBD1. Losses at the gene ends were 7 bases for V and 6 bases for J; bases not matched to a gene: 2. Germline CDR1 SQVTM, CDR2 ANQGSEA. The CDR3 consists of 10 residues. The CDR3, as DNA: TGCAGCGGCGACAGGGATGGCTACACCTTC. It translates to CSGDRDGYTF.

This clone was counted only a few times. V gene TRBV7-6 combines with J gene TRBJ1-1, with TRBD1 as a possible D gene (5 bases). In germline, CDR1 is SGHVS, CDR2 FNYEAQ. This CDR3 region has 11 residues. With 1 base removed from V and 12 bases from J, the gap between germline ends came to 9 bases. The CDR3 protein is CASSLVAGTFF. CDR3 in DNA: TGTGCCAGCAGCTTAGTGGCAGGGACTTTCTTT. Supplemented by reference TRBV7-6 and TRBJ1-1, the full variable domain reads GAGVSQSPRYKVTKRGQDVALRCDPISGHVSLYWYRQALGQGPEFLTYFNYEAQQDKSGLPNDRFSAERPEGSISTLTIQRTEQRDSAMYRCASSLVAGTFFGQGTRLTVV.

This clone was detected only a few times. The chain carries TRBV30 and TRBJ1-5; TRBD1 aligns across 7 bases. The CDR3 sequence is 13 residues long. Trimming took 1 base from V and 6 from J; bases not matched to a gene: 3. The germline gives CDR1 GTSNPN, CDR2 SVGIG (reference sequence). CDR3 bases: TGTGCCTGGAGTGCAGGGGGGAGTCAGCCCCAGCATTTT. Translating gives CAWSAGGSQPQHF.

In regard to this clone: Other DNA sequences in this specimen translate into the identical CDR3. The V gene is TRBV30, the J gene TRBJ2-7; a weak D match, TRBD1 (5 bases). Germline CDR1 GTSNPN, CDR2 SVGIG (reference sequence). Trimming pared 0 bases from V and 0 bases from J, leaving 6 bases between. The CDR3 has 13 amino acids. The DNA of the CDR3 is TGTGCCTGGAGTGTAAGGGGCTCCTACGAGCAGTACTTC. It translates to CAWSVRGSYEQYF.

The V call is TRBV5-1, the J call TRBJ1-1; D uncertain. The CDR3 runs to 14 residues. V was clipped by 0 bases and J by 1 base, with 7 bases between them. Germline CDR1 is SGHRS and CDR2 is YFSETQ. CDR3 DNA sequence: TGCGCCAGCAGCTTGGTGCCGGAGAACACTGAAGCTTTCTTT. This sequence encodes CASSLVPENTEAFF.

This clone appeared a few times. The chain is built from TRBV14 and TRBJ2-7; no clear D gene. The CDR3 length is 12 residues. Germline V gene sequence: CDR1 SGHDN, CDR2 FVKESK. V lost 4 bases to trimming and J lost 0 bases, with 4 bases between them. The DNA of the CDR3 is TGTGCCAGCAGCCCCCACTCCTACGAGCAGTACTTC. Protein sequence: CASSPHSYEQYF.

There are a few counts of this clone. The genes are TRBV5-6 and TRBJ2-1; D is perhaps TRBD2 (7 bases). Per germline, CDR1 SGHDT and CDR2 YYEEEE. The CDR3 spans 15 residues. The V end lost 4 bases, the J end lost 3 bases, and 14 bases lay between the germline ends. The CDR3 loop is CASSPGGQGYNEQFF. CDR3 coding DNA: TGTGCCAGCAGCCCCGGGGGGCAAGGCTACAATGAGCAGTTCTTC.

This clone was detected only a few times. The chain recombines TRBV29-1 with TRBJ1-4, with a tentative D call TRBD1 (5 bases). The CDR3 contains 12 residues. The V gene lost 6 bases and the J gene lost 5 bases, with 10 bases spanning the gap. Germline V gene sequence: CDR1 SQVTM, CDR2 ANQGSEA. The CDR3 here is CSVTRQNEKLFF. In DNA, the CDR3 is TGCAGCGTAACCCGACAGAATGAAAAACTGTTTTTT.